The entry that follows covers one T cell receptor (beta chain) sequence. Its antigen is unidentified. The record originates from a study of T-cell memory formation after mild COVID-19. For the study at large: TCR clusters showed largely donor specificity.

TCRdb used MiXCR to reprocess the 5' RACE reads, holding one entry per CDR3 protein. The sample gives around 300,000 distinct CDR3 sequences, around 19% of which show up once; under 25% is in the top ten. The germline gives CDR1 LGHNA, CDR2 YNFKEQ. The CDR3 covers 14 residues. V was shortened by 0 bases and J by 2 bases, with 7 bases between the two germline ends. Broader study findings: Pre-infection memory contained some responding clones, which suggested that cross-reactive memory had joined. While clones contracting from day 15 to 85 were balanced between CD4 and CD8, later expanders leaned CD4+. The second-wave clones peaking on day 37 were not confirmed as SARS-CoV-2-specific.

The chain carries TRBV4-2 and TRBJ1-1; the D is unclear. The sample comprised PBMCs or a T cell subset sorted from them (not recorded which). This receptor was obtained from a man aged 18 to 30 who had mild COVID-19 (a few samples of this study predate the infection). Cell type and time point are not known. CDR3 sequence (DNA): TGTGCCAGCAGCCAAGATTCGGGTAACACTGAAGCTTTCTTT. It yields the protein CASSQDSGNTEAFF.